This TCR beta chain was identified during a study of cytomegalovirus exposure and HLA in healthy donors. The CDR3 covers 14 residues. Trimming stripped 3 bases from V and 9 bases from J, with 15 bases between. Germline CDR1 KGHSH, CDR2 LQKENI. PCR amplification relied on 60 Vbeta primers (plus 13 Jbeta primers). The method was immunoSEQ multiplex PCR; TCRdb's version includes in-frame clones alone and lacks a portion of them. The sample yields 150,000 to 200,000 clones, roughly 80% seen once. Study findings and constraints: In vitro data verified a few CMV-associated chains as specific for CMV antigens. Only CMV serostatus was available as immune exposure information.

Comment on this clone: Its antigen is not identified.

The chain has TRBV18 and TRBJ1-5; TRBD1 is a possible D gene (6 bases). The sample consisted of PBMCs. This TCR derives from a woman in her twenties or thirties in good health and CMV-seropositive. CDR3 sequence: CASSPATGNRPQHF. In DNA form, the CDR3 reads TGTGCCAGCTCACCGGCGACAGGTAACAGGCCCCAGCATTTT.